This TCR beta chain was retrieved from a study of OX40 agonist ivuxolimab in advanced cancers. This clone was counted between two and nine times. No patient had autoimmune disease or received systemic immunosuppression. Per germline, CDR1 MNHEY and CDR2 SVGAGI. The CDR3 loop spans 14 amino acids. The V and J ends lost 5 bases and 2 bases, in that order; junction bases with no gene match: 6. Profiling relied on immunoSEQ multiplex PCR, and the TCRdb table lists in-frame clones only, not all of them. The sample lists some 60,000 clones; around 93% were seen once. V gene TRBV6-5 combines with J gene TRBJ2-7, with 7 positions matching TRBD1. Here the sequenced sample was CD4+ or CD8+ T cells sorted from blood, taken in a trial of the OX40 agonist ivuxolimab. The clonotype originates from an adult with an advanced solid tumor such as melanoma, head and neck, liver or kidney cancer. For the CDR3, the DNA is TGTGCCAGCAGTGGGGGACAGTCCGCCTACGAGCAGTACTTC. It specifies CASSGGQSAYEQYF.